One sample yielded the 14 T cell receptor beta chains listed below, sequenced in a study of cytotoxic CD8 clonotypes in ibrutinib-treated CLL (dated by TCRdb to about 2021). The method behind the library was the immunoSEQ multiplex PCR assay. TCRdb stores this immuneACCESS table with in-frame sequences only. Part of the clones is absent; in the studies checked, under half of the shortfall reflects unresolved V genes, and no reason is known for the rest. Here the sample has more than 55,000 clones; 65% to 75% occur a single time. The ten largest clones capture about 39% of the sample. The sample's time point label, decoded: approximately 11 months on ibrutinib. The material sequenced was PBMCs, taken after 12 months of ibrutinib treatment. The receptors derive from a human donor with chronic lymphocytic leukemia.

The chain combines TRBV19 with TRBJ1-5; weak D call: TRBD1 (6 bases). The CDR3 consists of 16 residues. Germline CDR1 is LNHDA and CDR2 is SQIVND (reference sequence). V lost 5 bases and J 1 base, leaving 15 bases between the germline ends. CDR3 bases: TGTGCCAGTAGTCTACCCGGACAGCCAAGCAATCAGCCCCAGCATTTT. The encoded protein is CASSLPGQPSNQPQHF.

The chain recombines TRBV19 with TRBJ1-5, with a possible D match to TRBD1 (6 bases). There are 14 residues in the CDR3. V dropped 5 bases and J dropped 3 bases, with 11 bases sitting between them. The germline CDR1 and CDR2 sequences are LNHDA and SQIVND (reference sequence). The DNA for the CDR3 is TGTGCCAGTAGTTTCACAGGGTCCAATCAGCCCCAGCATTTT. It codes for CASSFTGSNQPQHF.

CDR3 residues: CASSRAIASGYTF. The CDR3 DNA reads as TGTGCCAGCAGCCGGGCCATTGCATCCGGCTACACCTTC. V and J are TRBV14 and TRBJ1-2, with no clear D. The ends were cut back, 4 bases at V and 8 bases at J, with 14 bases in the middle. The germline V gene has CDR1 SGHDN and CDR2 FVKESK. CDR3 length: 13 residues. Full variable domain (rest looked up from reference TRBV14 and TRBJ1-2): EAGVTQFPSHSVIEKGQTVTLRCDPISGHDNLYWYRRVMGKEIKFLLHFVKESKQDESGMPNNRFLAERTGGTYSTLKVQPAELEDSGVYFCASSRAIASGYTFGSGTRLTVV.

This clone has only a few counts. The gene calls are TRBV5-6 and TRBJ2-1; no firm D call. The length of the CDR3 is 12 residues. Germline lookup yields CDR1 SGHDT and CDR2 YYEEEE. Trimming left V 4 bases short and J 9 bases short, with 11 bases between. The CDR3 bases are TGTGCCAGCAGCCTCTACTACGGTGAGCAGTTCTTC. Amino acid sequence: CASSLYYGEQFF.

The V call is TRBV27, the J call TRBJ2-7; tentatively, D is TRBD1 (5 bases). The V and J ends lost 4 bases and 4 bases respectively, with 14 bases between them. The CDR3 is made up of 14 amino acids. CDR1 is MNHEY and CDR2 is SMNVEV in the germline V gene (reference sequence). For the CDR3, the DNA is TGTGCCAGCAGTTATACAGGTTCGGAGTACGAGCAGTACTTC. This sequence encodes CASSYTGSEYEQYF.

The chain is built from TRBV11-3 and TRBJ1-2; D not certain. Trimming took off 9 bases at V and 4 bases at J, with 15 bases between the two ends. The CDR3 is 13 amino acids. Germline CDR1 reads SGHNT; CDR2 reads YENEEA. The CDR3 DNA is TGTGCCAGACGCAGCATGGGATCCTATGGCTACACCTTC. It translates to CARRSMGSYGYTF.

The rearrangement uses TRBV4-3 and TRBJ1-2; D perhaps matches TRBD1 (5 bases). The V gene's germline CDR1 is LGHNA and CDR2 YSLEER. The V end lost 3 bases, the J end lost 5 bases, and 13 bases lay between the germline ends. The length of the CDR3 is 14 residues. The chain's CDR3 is CASSQSDSDYGYTF. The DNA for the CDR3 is TGCGCCAGCAGCCAGTCCGACAGCGATTATGGCTACACCTTC.

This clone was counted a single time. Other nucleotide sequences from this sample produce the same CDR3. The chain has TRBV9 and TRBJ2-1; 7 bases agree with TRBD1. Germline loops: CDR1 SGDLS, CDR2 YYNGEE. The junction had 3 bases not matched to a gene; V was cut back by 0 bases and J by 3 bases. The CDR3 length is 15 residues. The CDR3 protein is CASSVEGDSYNEQFF. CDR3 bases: TGTGCCAGCAGCGTAGAGGGGGACAGCTACAATGAGCAGTTCTTC.

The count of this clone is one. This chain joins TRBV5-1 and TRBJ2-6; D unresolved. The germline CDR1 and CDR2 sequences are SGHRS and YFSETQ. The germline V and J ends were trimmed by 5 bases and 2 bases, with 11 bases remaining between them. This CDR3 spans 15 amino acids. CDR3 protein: CASRPTIAGANVLTF. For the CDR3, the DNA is TGCGCCAGCAGGCCTACAATCGCTGGGGCCAACGTCCTGACTTTC.

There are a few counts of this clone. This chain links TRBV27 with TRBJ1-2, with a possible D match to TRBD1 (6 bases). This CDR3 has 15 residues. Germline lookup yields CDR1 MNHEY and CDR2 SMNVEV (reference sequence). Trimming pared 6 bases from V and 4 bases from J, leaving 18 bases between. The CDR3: CASSRPSQGSYGYTF. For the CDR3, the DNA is TGTGCCAGCAGCCGACCTTCACAGGGTTCCTATGGCTACACCTTC.

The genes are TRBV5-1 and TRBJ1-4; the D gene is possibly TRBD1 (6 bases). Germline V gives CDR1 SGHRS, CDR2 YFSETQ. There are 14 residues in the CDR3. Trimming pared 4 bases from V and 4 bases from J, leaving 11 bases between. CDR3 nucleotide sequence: TGCGCCAGCAGCCGTGGACAGAGTAATGAAAAACTGTTTTTT. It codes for CASSRGQSNEKLFF.

This chain's CDR3 is CASSPRQKQNTEAFF. The CDR3 region has the DNA TGTGCCAGCAGCCCCCGACAGAAACAGAACACTGAAGCTTTCTTT. The genes are TRBV21-1 and TRBJ1-1; the table's D call, TRBD1, was not checked against the DNA. TRBV21-1 is a pseudogene segment. The CDR3 extends over 15 amino acids.

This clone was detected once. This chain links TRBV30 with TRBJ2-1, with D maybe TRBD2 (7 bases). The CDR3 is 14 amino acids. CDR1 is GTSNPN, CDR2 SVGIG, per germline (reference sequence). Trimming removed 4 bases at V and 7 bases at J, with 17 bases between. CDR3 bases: TGTGCCTGGAACAAGGGGGGGAGGGCGAATGAGCAGTTCTTC. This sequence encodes CAWNKGGRANEQFF.

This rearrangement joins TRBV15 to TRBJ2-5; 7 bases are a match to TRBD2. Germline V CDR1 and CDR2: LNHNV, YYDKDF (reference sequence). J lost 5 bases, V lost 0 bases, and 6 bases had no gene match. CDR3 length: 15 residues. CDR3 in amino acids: CATSRDRGVGETQYF. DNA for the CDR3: TGTGCCACCAGCAGAGATCGGGGGGTTGGTGAGACCCAGTACTTC.